Given below is one T cell receptor beta chain in context. TCRdb keeps only in-frame clones here, not all; method: immunoSEQ multiplex PCR. The repertoire includes just over 150,000 clones, more than 75% of them detected once, and about a tenth sits in the top ten. This entry comes from a study of T cell responses to AZD1222 COVID-19 vaccine. This CDR3 region has 15 residues. CDR1 is SGHNT, CDR2 YYREEE, per germline (reference sequence). Germline trimming cut 2 bases from V and 2 bases from J; bases unmatched to any gene: 4. The starting material was peripheral blood, obtained 28 days after the second AZD1222 dose. The source is an adult who received the AZD1222 COVID-19 vaccine. The V gene is TRBV5-4, the J gene TRBJ2-7, with 10 bases lining up with TRBD2. The CDR3, as DNA: TGTGCCAGCAGCTTATCAGCGGGAGGGCCCTACGAGCAGTACTTC. Translation gives CASSLSAGGPYEQYF.